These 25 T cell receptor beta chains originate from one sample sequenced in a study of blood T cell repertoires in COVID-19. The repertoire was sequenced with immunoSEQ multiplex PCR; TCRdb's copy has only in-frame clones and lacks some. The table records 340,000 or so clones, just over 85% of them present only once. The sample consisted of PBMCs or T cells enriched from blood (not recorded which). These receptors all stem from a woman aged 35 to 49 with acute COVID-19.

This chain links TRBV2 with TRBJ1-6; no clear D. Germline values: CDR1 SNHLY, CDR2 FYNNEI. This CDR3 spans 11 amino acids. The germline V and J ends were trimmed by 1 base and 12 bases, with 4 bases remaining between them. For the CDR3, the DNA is TGTGCCAGCAGTGAAGGTCTACCCCTCCACTTT. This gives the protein CASSEGLPLHF.

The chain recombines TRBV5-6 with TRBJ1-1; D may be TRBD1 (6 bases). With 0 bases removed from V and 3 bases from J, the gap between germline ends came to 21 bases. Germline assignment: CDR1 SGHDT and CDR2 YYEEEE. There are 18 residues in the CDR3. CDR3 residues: CASSLEGVGRAGHTEAFF. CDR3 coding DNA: TGTGCCAGCAGCTTGGAGGGGGTTGGCAGGGCAGGACACACTGAAGCTTTCTTT.

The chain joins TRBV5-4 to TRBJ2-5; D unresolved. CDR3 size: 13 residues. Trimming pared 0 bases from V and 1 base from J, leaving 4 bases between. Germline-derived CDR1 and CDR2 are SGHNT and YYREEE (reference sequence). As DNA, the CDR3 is TGTGCCAGCAGCTTGGCAGTCCAAGAGACCCAGTACTTC. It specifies CASSLAVQETQYF.

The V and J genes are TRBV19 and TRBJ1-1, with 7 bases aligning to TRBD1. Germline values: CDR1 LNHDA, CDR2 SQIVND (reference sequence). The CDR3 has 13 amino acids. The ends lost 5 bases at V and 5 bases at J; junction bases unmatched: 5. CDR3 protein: CASSDRAGTEAFF. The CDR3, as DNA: TGTGCCAGTAGTGACAGGGCAGGAACTGAAGCTTTCTTT.

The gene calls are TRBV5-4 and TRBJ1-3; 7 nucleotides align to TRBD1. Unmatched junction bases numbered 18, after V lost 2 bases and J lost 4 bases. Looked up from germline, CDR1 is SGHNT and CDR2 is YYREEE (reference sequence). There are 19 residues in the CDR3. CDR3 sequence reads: CASSLMEDRRAQGGNTIYF. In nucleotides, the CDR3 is TGTGCCAGCAGCTTAATGGAGGACAGGAGGGCCCAGGGAGGAAACACCATATATTTT. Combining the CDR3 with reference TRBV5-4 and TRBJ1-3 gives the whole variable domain ETGVTQSPTHLIKTRGQQVTLRCSSQSGHNTVSWYQQALGQGPQFIFQYYREEENGRGNFPPRFSGLQFPNYSSELNVNALELDDSALYLCASSLMEDRRAQGGNTIYFGEGSWLTVV.

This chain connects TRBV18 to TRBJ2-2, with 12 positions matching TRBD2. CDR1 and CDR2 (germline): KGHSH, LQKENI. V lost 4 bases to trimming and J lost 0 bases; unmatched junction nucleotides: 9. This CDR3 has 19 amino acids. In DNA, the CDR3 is TGTGCCAGCTCACTCATAGGACTAGCGGGATACGCGAACACCGGGGAGCTGTTTTTT. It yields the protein CASSLIGLAGYANTGELFF. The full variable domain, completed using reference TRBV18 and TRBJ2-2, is NAGVMQNPRHLVRRRGQEARLRCSPMKGHSHVYWYRQLPEEGLKFMVYLQKENIIDESGMPKERFSAEFPKEGPSILRIQQVVRGDSAAYFCASSLIGLAGYANTGELFFGEGSRLTVL.

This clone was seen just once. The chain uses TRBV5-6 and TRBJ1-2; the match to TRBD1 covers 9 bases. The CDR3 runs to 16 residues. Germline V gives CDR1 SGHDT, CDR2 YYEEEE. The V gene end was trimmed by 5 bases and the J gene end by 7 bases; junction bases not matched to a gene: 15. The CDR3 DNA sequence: TGTGCCAGCAGGTTAACCGGGACAGGGCTCCCGGGTGGCTACACCTTC. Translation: CASRLTGTGLPGGYTF.

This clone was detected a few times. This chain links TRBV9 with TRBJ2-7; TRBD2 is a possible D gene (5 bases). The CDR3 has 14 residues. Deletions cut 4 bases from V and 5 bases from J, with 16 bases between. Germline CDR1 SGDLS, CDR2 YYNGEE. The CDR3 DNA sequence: TGTGCCAGCAGCCCACAAACCAGCGGAGACGAGCAGTACTTC. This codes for CASSPQTSGDEQYF.

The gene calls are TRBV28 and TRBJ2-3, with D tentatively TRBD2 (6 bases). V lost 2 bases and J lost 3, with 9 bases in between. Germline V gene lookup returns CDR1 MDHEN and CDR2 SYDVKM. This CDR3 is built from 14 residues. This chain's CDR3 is CASSLIGTTDTQYF. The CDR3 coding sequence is TGTGCCAGCAGTTTAATTGGGACTACAGATACGCAGTATTTT. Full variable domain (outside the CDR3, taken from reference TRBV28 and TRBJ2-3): DVKVTQSSRYLVKRTGEKVFLECVQDMDHENMFWYRQDPGLGLRLIYFSYDVKMKEKGDIPEGYSVSREKKERFSLILESASTNQTSMYLCASSLIGTTDTQYFGPGTRLTVL.

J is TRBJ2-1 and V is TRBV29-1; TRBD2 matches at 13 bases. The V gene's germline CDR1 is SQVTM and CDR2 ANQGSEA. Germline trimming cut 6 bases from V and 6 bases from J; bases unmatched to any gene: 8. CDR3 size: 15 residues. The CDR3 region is CSVAYGTSGVNEQFF. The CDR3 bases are TGCAGCGTGGCCTATGGGACTAGCGGGGTCAATGAGCAGTTCTTC.

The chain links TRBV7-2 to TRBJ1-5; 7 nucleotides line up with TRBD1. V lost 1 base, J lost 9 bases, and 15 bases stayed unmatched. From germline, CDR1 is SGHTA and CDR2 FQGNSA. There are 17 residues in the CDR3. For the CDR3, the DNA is TGTGCCAGCAGCTTAGTAAGAACAGGGGCGCCCGGGGGGCCCCAGCATTTT. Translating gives CASSLVRTGAPGGPQHF.

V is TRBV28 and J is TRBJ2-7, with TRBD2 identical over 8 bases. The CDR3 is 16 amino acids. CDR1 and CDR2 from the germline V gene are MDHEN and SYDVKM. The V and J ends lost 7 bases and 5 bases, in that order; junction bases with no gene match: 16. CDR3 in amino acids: CASIPHGRGPFHEQYF. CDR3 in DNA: TGTGCCAGCATCCCCCACGGGAGGGGTCCGTTCCACGAGCAGTACTTC.

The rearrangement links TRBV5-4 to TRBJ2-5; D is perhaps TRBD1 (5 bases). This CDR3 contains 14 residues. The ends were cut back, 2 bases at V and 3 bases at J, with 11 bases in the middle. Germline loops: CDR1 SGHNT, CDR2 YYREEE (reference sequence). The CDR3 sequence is CASSFLTGKETQYF. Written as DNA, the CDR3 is TGTGCCAGCAGCTTCCTAACAGGAAAAGAGACCCAGTACTTC.

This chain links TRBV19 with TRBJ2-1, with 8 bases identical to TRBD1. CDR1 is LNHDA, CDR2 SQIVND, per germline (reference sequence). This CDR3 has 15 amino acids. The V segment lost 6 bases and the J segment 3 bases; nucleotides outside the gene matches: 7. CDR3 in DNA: TGTGCCAGTAGCGTGGGACAGGTTTTCTACAATGAGCAGTTCTTC. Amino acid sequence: CASSVGQVFYNEQFF.

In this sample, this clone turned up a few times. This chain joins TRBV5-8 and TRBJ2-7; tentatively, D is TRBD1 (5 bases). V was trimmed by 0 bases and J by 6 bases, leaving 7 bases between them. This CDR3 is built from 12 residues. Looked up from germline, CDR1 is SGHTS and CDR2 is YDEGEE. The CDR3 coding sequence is TGTGCCAGCAGCTTGGAAGGGGTCGAGCAGTACTTC. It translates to CASSLEGVEQYF. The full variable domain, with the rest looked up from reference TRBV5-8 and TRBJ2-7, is EAGVTQSPTHLIKTRGQQATLRCSPISGHTSVYWYQQALGLGLQFLLWYDEGEERNRGNFPPRFSGRQFPNYSSELNVNALELEDSALYLCASSLEGVEQYFGPGTRLTVT.

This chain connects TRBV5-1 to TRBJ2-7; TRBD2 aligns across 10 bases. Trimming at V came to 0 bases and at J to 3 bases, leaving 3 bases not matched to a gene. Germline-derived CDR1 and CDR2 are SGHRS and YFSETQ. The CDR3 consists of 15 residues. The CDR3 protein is CASSLVSSGGYEQYF. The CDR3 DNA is TGCGCCAGCAGCTTGGTGTCTAGCGGGGGCTACGAGCAGTACTTC. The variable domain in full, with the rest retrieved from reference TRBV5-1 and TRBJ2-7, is KAGVTQTPRYLIKTRGQQVTLSCSPISGHRSVSWYQQTPGQGLQFLFEYFSETQRNKGNFPGRFSGRQFSNSRSEMNVSTLELGDSALYLCASSLVSSGGYEQYFGPGTRLTVT.

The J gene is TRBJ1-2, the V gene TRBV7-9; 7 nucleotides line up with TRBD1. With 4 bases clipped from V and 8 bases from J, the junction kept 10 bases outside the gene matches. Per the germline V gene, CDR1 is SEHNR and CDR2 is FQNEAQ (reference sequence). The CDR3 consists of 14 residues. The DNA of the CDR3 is TGTGCCAGCAGCTCGGGCAGGGGGGAAGAAGGCTACACCTTC. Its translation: CASSSGRGEEGYTF.

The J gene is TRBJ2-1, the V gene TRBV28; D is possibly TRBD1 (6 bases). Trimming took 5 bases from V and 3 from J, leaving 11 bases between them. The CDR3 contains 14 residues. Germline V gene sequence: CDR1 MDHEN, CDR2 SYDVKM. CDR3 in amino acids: CASSQTGNYNEQFF. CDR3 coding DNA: TGTGCCAGCAGTCAGACAGGTAACTACAATGAGCAGTTCTTC.

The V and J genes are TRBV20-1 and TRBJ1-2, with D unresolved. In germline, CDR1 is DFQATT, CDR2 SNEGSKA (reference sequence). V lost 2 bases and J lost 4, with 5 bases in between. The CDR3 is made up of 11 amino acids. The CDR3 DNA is TGCAGTGCTAGACCGGTCTATGGCTACACCTTC. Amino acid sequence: CSARPVYGYTF.

CDR3 region: CSVGGQGGYEQYF. The CDR3 DNA reads as TGCAGCGTTGGAGGACAGGGCGGCTACGAGCAGTACTTC. The chain is built from TRBV29-1 and TRBJ2-7; 8 positions agree with TRBD1. The germline V gene encodes CDR1 SQVTM and CDR2 ANQGSEA. The CDR3 has 13 amino acids. Trimming at V came to 4 bases and at J to 3 bases, leaving 5 bases not matched to a gene.

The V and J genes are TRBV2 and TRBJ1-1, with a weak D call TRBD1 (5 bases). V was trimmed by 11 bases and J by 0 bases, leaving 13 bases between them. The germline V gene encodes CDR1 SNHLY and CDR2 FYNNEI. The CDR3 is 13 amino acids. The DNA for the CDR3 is TGTGCCGGCGGGCGGGGGATGAACACTGAAGCTTTCTTT. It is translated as CAGGRGMNTEAFF. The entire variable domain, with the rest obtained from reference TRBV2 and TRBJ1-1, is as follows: EPEVTQTPSHQVTQMGQEVILRCVPISNHLYFYWYRQILGQKVEFLVSFYNNEISEKSEIFDDQFSVERPDGSNFTLKIRSTKLEDSAMYFCAGGRGMNTEAFFGQGTRLTVV.

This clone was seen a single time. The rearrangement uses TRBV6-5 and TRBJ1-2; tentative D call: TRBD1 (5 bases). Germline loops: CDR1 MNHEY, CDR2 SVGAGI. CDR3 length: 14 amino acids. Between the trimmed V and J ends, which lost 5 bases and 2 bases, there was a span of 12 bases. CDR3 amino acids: CASSMTETNYGYTF. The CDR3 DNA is TGTGCCAGCAGTATGACAGAAACAAACTATGGCTACACCTTC.

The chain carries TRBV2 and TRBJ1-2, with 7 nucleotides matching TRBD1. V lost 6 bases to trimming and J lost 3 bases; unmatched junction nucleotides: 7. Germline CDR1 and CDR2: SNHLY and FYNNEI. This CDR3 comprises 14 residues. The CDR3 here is CASRRQGSDYGYTF. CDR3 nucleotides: TGTGCCAGCAGGAGACAGGGCTCAGACTATGGCTACACCTTC.

The CDR3 region is CASSLGGHGYTF. As DNA, the CDR3 is TGTGCCAGCAGCTTGGGTGGGCATGGCTACACCTTC. The chain combines TRBV5-5 with TRBJ1-2; no firm D call. V dropped 0 bases and J dropped 6 bases, with 6 bases sitting between them. Looked up from germline, CDR1 is SGHKS and CDR2 is YYEKEE (reference sequence). The CDR3 is made up of 12 amino acids.

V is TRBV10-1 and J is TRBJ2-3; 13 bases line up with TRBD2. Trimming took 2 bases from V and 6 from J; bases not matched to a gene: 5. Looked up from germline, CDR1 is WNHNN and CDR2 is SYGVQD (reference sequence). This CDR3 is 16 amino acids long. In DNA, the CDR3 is TGCGCCAGCAGTGAGCAGGGACTAGCGGGGATGGATACGCAGTATTTT. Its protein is CASSEQGLAGMDTQYF.